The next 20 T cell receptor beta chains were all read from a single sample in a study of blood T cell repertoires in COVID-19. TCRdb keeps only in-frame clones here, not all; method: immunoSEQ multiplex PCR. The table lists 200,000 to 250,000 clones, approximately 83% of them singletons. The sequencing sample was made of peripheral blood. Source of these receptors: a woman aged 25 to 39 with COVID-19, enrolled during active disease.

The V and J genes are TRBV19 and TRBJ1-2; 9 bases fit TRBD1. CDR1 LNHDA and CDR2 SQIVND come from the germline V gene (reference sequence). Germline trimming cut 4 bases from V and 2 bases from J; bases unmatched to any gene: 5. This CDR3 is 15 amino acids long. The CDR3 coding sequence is TGTGCCAGTAGTACCCAAGGGACAGGGAACTATGGCTACACCTTC. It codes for CASSTQGTGNYGYTF.

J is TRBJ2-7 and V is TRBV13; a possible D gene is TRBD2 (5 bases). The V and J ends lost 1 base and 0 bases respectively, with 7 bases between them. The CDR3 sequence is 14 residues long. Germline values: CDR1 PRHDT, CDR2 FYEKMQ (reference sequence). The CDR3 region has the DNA TGTGCCAGCAGCTTAGAACGGGACTCCTACGAGCAGTACTTC. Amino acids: CASSLERDSYEQYF.

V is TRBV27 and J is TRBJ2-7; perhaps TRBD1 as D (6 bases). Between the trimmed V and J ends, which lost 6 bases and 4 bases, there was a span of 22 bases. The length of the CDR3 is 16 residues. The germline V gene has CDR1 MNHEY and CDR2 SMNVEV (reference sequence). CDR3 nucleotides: TGTGCCAGCAGCCCCAGCACTGGACAGTTCTTATACGAGCAGTACTTC. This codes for CASSPSTGQFLYEQYF.

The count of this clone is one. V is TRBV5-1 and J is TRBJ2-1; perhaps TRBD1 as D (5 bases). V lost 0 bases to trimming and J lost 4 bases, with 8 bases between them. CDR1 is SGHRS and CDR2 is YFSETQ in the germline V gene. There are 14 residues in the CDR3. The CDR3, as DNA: TGCGCCAGCAGCTTGGTCCAGGGATACAATGAGCAGTTCTTC. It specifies CASSLVQGYNEQFF.

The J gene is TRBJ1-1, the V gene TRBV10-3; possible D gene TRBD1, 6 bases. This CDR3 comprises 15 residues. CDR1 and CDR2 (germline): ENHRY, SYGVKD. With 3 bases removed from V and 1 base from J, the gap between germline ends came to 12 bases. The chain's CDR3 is CAISESGHSNTEAFF. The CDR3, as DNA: TGTGCCATCAGTGAATCGGGACACTCGAACACTGAAGCTTTCTTT.

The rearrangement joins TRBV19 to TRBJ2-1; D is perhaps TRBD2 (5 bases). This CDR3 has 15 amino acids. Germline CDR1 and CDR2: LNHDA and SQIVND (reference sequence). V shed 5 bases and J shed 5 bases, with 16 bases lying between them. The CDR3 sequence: CASSFALDFHNEQFF. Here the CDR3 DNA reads TGTGCCAGTAGTTTTGCACTAGACTTCCACAATGAGCAGTTCTTC.

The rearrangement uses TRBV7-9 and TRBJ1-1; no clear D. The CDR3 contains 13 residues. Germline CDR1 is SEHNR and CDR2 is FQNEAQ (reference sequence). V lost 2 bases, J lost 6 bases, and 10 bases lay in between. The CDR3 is CASSLNSGAEAFF. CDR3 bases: TGTGCCAGCAGCTTAAACAGTGGCGCTGAAGCTTTCTTT.

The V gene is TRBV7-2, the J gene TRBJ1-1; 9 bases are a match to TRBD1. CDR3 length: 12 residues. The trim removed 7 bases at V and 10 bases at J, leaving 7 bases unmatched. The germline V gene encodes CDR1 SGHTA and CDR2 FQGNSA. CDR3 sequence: CASTPQGALAFF. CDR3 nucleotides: TGTGCCAGCACCCCACAGGGGGCTCTAGCTTTCTTT.

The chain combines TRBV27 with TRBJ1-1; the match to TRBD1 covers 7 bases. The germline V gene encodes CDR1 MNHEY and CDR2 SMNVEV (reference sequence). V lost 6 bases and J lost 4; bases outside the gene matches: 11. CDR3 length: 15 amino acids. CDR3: CASRSSDRVGTEAFF. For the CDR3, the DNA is TGTGCCAGCAGATCTAGCGACAGGGTCGGCACTGAAGCTTTCTTT.

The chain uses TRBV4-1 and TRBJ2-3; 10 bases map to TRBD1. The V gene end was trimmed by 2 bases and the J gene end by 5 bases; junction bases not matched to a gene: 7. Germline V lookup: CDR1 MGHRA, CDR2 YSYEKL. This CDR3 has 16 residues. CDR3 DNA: TGCGCCAGCAGCCAATTATCGGACAGGGGGAGAGATACGCAGTATTTT. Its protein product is CASSQLSDRGRDTQYF.

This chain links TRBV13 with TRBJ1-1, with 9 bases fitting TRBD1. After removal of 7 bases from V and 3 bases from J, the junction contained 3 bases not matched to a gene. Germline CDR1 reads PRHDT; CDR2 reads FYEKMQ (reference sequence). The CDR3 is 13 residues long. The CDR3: CASTYRGHTEAFF. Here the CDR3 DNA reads TGTGCCAGCACCTACAGGGGGCACACTGAAGCTTTCTTT.

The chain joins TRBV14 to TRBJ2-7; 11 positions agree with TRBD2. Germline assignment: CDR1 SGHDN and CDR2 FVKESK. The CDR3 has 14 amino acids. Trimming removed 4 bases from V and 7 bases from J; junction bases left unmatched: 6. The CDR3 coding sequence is TGTGCCAGCAGCCGGGGACTAGCGGCTCTAGAGCAGTACTTC. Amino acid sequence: CASSRGLAALEQYF.

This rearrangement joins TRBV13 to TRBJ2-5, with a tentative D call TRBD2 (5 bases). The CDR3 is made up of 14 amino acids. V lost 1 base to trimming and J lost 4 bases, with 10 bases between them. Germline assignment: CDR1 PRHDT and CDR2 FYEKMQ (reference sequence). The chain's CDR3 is CASSLVGAGETQYF. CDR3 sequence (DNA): TGTGCCAGCAGCTTAGTGGGAGCCGGAGAGACCCAGTACTTC.

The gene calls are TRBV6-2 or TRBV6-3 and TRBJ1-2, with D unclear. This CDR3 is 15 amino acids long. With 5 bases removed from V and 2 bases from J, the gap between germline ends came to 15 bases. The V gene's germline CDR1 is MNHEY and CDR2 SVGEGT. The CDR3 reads CASSEASVTNYGYTF. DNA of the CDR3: TGTGCCAGCAGTGAGGCCAGTGTAACGAACTATGGCTACACCTTC.

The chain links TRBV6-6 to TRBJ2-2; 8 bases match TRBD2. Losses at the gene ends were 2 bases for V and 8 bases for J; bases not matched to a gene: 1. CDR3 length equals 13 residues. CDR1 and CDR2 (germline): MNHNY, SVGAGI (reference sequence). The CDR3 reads CASSYASGGELFF. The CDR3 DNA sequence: TGTGCCAGCAGTTACGCTAGCGGGGGGGAGCTGTTTTTT.

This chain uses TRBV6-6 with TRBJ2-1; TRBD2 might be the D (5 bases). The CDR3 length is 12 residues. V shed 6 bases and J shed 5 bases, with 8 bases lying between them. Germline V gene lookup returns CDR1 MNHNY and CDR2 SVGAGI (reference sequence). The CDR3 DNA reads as TGTGCCAGCAGACTAGAGGACAATGAGCAGTTCTTC. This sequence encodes CASRLEDNEQFF.

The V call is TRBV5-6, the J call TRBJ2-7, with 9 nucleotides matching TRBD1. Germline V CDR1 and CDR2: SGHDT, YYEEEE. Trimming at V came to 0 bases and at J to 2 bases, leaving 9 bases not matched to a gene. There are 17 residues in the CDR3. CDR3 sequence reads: CASSLGFRTGEAYEQYF. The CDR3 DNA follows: TGTGCCAGCAGCTTGGGGTTTAGGACAGGGGAAGCCTACGAGCAGTACTTC.

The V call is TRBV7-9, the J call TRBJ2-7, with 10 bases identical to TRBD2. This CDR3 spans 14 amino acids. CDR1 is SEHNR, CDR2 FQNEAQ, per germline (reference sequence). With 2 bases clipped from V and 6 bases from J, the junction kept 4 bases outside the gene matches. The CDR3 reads CASSLLAGEAEQYF. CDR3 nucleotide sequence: TGTGCCAGCAGCTTACTAGCGGGAGAGGCCGAGCAGTACTTC. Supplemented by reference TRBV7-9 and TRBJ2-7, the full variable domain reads DTGVSQNPRHKITKRGQNVTFRCDPISEHNRLYWYRQTLGQGPEFLTYFQNEAQLEKSRLLSDRFSAERPKGSFSTLEIQRTEQGDSAMYLCASSLLAGEAEQYFGPGTRLTVT.

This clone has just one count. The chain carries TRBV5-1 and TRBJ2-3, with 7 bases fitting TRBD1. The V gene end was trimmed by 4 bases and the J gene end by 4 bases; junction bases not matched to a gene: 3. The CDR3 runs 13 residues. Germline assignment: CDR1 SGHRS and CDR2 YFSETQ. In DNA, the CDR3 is TGCGCCAGCAGCGGGACAGTCGCAGATACGCAGTATTTT. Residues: CASSGTVADTQYF.

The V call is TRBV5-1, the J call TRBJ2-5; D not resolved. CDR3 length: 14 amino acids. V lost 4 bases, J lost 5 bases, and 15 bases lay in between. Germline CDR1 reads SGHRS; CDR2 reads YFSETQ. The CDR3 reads CASSPVGGVETQYF. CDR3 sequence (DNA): TGCGCCAGCAGCCCCGTGGGTGGAGTTGAGACCCAGTACTTC.